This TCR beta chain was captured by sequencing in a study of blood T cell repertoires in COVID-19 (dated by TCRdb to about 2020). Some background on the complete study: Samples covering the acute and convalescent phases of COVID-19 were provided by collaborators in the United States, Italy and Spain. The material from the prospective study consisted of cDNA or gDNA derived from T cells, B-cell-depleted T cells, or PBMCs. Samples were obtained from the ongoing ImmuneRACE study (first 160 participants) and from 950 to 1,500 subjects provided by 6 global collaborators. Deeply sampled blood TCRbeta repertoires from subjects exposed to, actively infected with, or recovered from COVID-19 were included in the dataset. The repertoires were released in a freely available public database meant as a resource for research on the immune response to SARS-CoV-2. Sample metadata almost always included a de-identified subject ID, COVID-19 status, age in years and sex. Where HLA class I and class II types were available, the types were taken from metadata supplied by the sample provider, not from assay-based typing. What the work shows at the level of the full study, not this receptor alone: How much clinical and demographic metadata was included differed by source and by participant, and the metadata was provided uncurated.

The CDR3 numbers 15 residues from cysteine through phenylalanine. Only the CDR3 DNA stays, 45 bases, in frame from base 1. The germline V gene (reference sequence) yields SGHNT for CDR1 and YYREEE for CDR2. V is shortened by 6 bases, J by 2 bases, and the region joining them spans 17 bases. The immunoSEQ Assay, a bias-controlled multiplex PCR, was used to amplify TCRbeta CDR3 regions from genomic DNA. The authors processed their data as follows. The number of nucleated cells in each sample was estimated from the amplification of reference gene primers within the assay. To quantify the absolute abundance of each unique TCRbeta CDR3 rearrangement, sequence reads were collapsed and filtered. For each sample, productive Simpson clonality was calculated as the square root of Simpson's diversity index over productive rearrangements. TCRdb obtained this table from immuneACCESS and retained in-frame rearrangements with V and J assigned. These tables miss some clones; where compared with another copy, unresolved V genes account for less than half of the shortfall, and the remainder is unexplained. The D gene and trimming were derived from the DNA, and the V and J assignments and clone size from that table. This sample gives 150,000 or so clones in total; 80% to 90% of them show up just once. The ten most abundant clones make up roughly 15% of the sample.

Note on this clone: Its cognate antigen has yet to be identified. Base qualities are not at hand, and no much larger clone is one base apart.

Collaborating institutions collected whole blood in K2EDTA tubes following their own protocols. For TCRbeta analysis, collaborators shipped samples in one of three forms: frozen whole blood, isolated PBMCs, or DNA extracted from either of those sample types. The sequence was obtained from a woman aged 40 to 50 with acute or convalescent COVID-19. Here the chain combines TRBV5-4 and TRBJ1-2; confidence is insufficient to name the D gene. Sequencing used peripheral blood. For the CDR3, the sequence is CASTREVDPNYGYTF. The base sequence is TGTGCCAGCACCCGGGAGGTAGATCCCAACTATGGCTACACCTTC.